The T cell receptor beta chain under discussion was sequenced for a study of T cells in women clearing cervical HPV infection (dated by TCRdb to the late 2010s). For the wider study: The cases were some 27 women with histologically confirmed HPV16-related CIN3 or worse, and 2 of these cases were invasive cancers. Blood from cases was collected at the visit where the lesion was first found, while blood from controls was collected once the infection could no longer be detected. Since only a few of the women had HLA typing available, the possibility that HLA type was acting as a confounder could not be ruled out. A median age of approximately 34 years was observed in cases versus 37 to 45 in controls, and no significant differences in baseline characteristics were found. For cases, the median interval between lesion detection and blood sampling was more than 130 days, with an interquartile range of about 85 to 210 days. The controls were 25 women whose single incident HPV16 infection cleared within 12 months with no development of precancer or cancer. Nested within Costa Rica's Guanacaste HPV Natural History Study, an exploratory proof-of-principle case-control study compared TCR repertoires across cervical HPV16 outcomes. In the parent cohort, some 10,000 women aged 18 or older were enrolled in Guanacaste, Costa Rica, during about 1992 to 1995 and were followed for roughly seven years. Cases and controls were matched on year of sample collection and on age within five years. Five blinded duplicates per group were added as quality controls, giving some 60 samples: 50 or so participants and ten or so replicates. Points the paper makes about the study in general: The cross-sectional design could not show whether associations preceded infection or resulted from it; effector/memory subsets and HPV-specific T cells were not isolated. Across sequencing depths, CIN3+ cases showed significantly higher TCR repertoire richness than controls, but evenness did not differ between the groups. By combining richness with V gene abundances, random forest classifiers separated cases from controls with an estimated AUC of around 0.85. Because the number of T cells per sample was unknown, the richness differences could reflect varying T-cell content rather than repertoire biology. TRBV6-7 relative abundance was lower in cases than in controls (approximately 0.11% versus 0.16%; Bonferroni P = 0.0008).

The immunoSEQ assay used multiplex PCR to amplify TCR beta CDR3 regions from an average of around 1,200 ng of genomic DNA per sample. Primer bias was corrected in the assay by using a complete synthetic TCR repertoire to establish an amplification baseline. The amplicons were sequenced on the Illumina platform. Per the source publication's procedure: Error correction of the sequences involved clustering with frequency ratios plus a modified nearest-neighbor algorithm, after which the sequences were analyzed in the immunoSEQ Analyzer using IMGT gene definitions. At each rarefaction depth, TCR richness and evenness were averaged over 20 rarefaction repeats, and samples with fewer sequences than the depth were excluded. V, D and J gene relative abundances were compared between groups with Wilcoxon rank sum tests, applying FDR correction. Blinded duplicates gave an intraclass correlation of 95% to 97% for TCR richness and an average of around 83% across some 69 gene segments. TCRdb's version of the immuneACCESS table is confined to in-frame rearrangements and falls short of the full clone set. An unresolved V gene accounts for under half of the shortfall where checked; the remainder is of unknown origin. V, J and clone size derive from that table, while D and trimming were established from the DNA sequence. This sample's table carries 7,500 to 9,500 clones. The ten largest clones add up to about 8% of the sample.

Every participant had a single incident cervical HPV16 infection, and women with prevalent HPV16 infections were excluded. Cervical HPV DNA was detected by MY09/MY11 PCR, and genotyping was performed by dot-blot hybridization. Fifteen mL of heparinized blood was centrifuged, after which the buffy coat was aliquoted, frozen at -30 degrees C, and then stored at -80 degrees C. QIAGEN kits were used to extract genomic DNA from the buffy coat specimens. The CDR3 covers 15 residues, taking in both the cysteine and the phenylalanine. Of the CDR3's DNA, 36 bases were read; they are in frame from base 1. V sheds 3 bases and J sheds 6 bases, leaving 18 bases between their ends. CDR1 DFQATT and CDR2 SNEGSKA were looked up in the germline V gene (reference sequence). As regards this clone: This clone's antigen is unknown. The CDR3 end lies 3 residues beyond the end of the read and is filled in from the germline J gene.

The source material was blood buffy coat. Recombination connected TRBV20-1 to TRBJ2-1; a tentative D call is TRBD2 (6 bases match). This receptor was taken from a woman aged 18 to 69 with a cervical HPV16 infection that either progressed to CIN3+ or cleared (not recorded which). The CDR3 reads as follows: CSASLAVRSGNEQFF. CDR3 DNA, as far as it was read: TGCAGTGCTAGTTTAGCGGTCCGATCGGGCAATGAG.